This TCR beta chain was documented in a study of beta chain features in type 1 diabetes. Reverse transcribing all isolated RNA meant expressed TCRB transcripts were sequenced. Using immunoSEQ multiplex PCR, the repertoire was profiled, and TCRdb retains in-frame clones only, with some absent. Seen here are about 180,000 clones, approximately 13% observed once, and the top ten hold about 0.59%. Germline lookup yields CDR1 SGHRS and CDR2 YFSETQ. V lost 0 bases, J lost 2 bases, and 3 bases stayed unmatched. The CDR3 runs to 16 residues. This clone came up many times. J is TRBJ2-5 and V is TRBV5-1; 11 bases map to TRBD2. The sequenced sample was central memory CD4+ T cells from blood. The source of this sequence is a woman younger than 35 in good health. Here the CDR3 reads CASSLGLAGLQETQYF. The DNA of the CDR3 is TGCGCCAGCAGCTTGGGACTAGCGGGACTTCAAGAGACCCAGTACTTC.